These 30 T cell receptor beta chains originate from one sample sequenced in a study of early T cells in non-severe SARS-CoV-2 infection (dated by TCRdb to the early 2020s). The method was 5' RACE. Instrument on record: NextSeq 500. TCRdb reworked the public reads: Q25 trimming with fastp, MiXCR clone assembly, productive beta chains retained. Duplicate CDR3 protein sequences are folded into a single record with the most common DNA and genes. This sample lists some 46,000 distinct CDR3 sequences; around 6.1% were detected once. The ten largest clones capture more than 20% of the sample. Material: whole blood, obtained at baseline. These receptors were taken from an adult who was a healthcare worker with PCR-confirmed SARS-CoV-2 infection or an uninfected control (not recorded which).

This clonotype has ten or more counts. The chain joins TRBV29-1 to TRBJ1-1, with no clear D. V lost 7 bases, J lost 3 bases, and 18 bases lay in between. This CDR3 has 14 amino acids. Germline V gene sequence: CDR1 SQVTM, CDR2 ANQGSEA. CDR3 amino acids: CSASATDGDTEAFF. The DNA of the CDR3 is TGCAGCGCATCGGCGACGGACGGGGACACTGAAGCTTTCTTT.

The chain uses TRBV5-4 and TRBJ1-1, with TRBD1 matching 8 bases. J gave up 0 bases and V 4 bases, and 8 bases lay outside the gene matches. The CDR3 extends over 16 amino acids. Germline CDR1 reads SGHNT; CDR2 reads YYREEE (reference sequence). The CDR3 loop reads CASSPWTGLMNTEAFF. The CDR3 nucleotides are TGTGCCAGCAGCCCGTGGACAGGGCTTATGAACACTGAAGCTTTCTTT.

This clonotype has at least ten counts. The chain links TRBV14 to TRBJ2-1; TRBD1 agrees at 8 bases. The CDR3 sequence is 15 residues long. Germline trimming cut 5 bases from V and 3 bases from J; bases unmatched to any gene: 6. Germline V gene sequence: CDR1 SGHDN, CDR2 FVKESK. The CDR3 coding sequence is TGTGCCAGCAGCAGAAACAGGGGGGTCTACAATGAGCAGTTCTTC. It is translated as CASSRNRGVYNEQFF.

This clonotype has a count of ten or more. The CDR3 here is CASDTGTGPQPQHF. The DNA for the CDR3 is TGTGCCAGCGATACCGGGACAGGGCCTCAGCCCCAGCATTTT. This sequence joins TRBV9 and TRBJ1-5, with 9 positions matching TRBD1. Germline-derived CDR1 and CDR2 are SGDLS and YYNGEE. V was pared by 7 bases and J by 6 bases, with 8 bases of the junction left unmatched. The CDR3 sequence is 14 residues long.

This clonotype was seen ten or more times. The chain has TRBV3-1 and TRBJ1-1; D is ambiguous. The V gene lost 4 bases and the J gene lost 1 base, with 1 base spanning the gap. Per germline, CDR1 LGHDT and CDR2 YNNKEL (reference sequence). The CDR3 length is 11 residues. CDR3 amino acids: CASSRNTEAFF. The CDR3 DNA reads TGTGCCAGCAGCCGGAACACTGAAGCTTTCTTT.

The sample holds many counts of this clonotype. This chain connects TRBV6-2 or TRBV6-3 to TRBJ2-3, with 9 bases that match TRBD1. Looked up from germline, CDR1 is MNHEY and CDR2 is SVGEGT. Germline trimming cut 6 bases from V and 1 base from J; bases unmatched to any gene: 2. The CDR3 consists of 14 residues. For the CDR3, the DNA is TGTGCCAGCAGGAGGACAGGGGGCACAGATACGCAGTATTTT. Its translation is CASRRTGGTDTQYF.

In its sample, this clonotype was seen a few times. This chain links TRBV20-1 with TRBJ1-2; perhaps TRBD1 as D (6 bases). The CDR3 sequence is 16 residues long. V was trimmed by 5 bases and J by 0 bases, leaving 19 bases between them. Germline CDR1 DFQATT, CDR2 SNEGSKA (reference sequence). The CDR3 sequence: CSAPPGGGLSNYGYTF. Here the CDR3 DNA reads TGCAGTGCTCCTCCGGGGGGCGGTCTATCTAACTATGGCTACACCTTC.

This clonotype was seen repeatedly, ten times or more. This chain connects TRBV4-2 to TRBJ1-2, with D perhaps TRBD1 (6 bases). The CDR3 contains 16 residues. The ends were cut back, 4 bases at V and 4 bases at J, with 19 bases in the middle. Germline values: CDR1 LGHNA, CDR2 YNFKEQ. CDR3 in amino acids: CASSRLRGGASYGYTF. The CDR3 DNA reads as TGTGCCAGCAGCCGCCTTAGGGGGGGCGCATCCTATGGCTACACCTTC.

The genes are TRBV19 and TRBJ2-7; 8 bases agree with TRBD1. The CDR3 sequence is 15 residues long. V was pared by 3 bases and J by 9 bases, with 13 bases of the junction left unmatched. Germline V gene sequence: CDR1 LNHDA, CDR2 SQIVND (reference sequence). As DNA, the CDR3 is TGTGCCAGTAGTATTGGAGGGGACAGGACCCTTGGGCAGTACTTC. It is translated as CASSIGGDRTLGQYF. Complete variable domain (other parts from reference TRBV19 and TRBJ2-7): DGGITQSPKYLFRKEGQNVTLSCEQNLNHDAMYWYRQDPGQGLRLIYYSQIVNDFQKGDIAEGYSVSREKKESFPLTVTSAQKNPTAFYLCASSIGGDRTLGQYFGPGTRLTVT.

The rearrangement joins TRBV5-1 to TRBJ2-3; 7 bases agree with TRBD1. The CDR3 totals 15 residues. Germline values: CDR1 SGHRS, CDR2 YFSETQ. V dropped 7 bases and J dropped 3; count of bases not matched to a gene: 11. The CDR3 spells CASRLTRQGTDTQYF. The DNA for the CDR3 is TGCGCCAGCCGTCTCACGAGACAGGGAACAGATACGCAGTATTTT.

This clonotype was counted many times. The chain joins TRBV29-1 to TRBJ2-1; D assignment may be TRBD1 or TRBD2 (5 bases each). The CDR3 totals 14 residues. The V gene's germline CDR1 is SQVTM and CDR2 ANQGSEA. V was trimmed by 6 bases and J by 7 bases, leaving 19 bases between them. The chain's CDR3 is CSVPGPGSSNEQFF. The DNA for the CDR3 is TGCAGCGTGCCAGGCCCAGGGAGCTCGAATGAGCAGTTCTTC.

The gene calls are TRBV7-2 and TRBJ1-4; D gene ambiguous. V was pared by 7 bases and J by 13 bases, with 16 bases between. Germline CDR1 and CDR2: SGHTA and FQGNSA. This CDR3 has 12 amino acids. The CDR3 nucleotides read TGTGCCAGCAAAGACCCCAGAGGTCGACTGTTTTTT. It codes for CASKDPRGRLFF.

This clonotype was found many times. A read error may produce the germline difference seen at one junction end. This sequence joins TRBV7-2 and TRBJ1-5; D is uncertain. Looked up from germline, CDR1 is SGHTA and CDR2 is FQGNSA. CDR3 length: 14 residues. This chain's CDR3 is CASTLGVGNQPQHF. The CDR3 nucleotides are TGTGCCAGCACCTTAGGAGTGGGCAATCAGCCCCAGCATTTT. The full variable domain, completed using reference TRBV7-2 and TRBJ1-5, is GAGVSQSPSNKVTEKGKDVELRCDPISGHTALYWYRQSLGQGLEFLIYFQGNSAPDKSGLPSDRFSAERTGGSVSTLTIQRTQQEDSAVYLCASTLGVGNQPQHFGDGTRLSIL.

This chain links TRBV6-1 with TRBJ1-4; D remains ambiguous. With 6 bases removed from V and 0 bases from J, the gap between germline ends came to 8 bases. CDR3 size: 14 residues. The germline V gene has CDR1 MNHNS and CDR2 SASEGT. The CDR3 bases are TGTGCCAGCAGCCCCGCTGCAACTAATGAAAAACTGTTTTTT. Its translation is CASSPAATNEKLFF.

The sample holds many counts of this clonotype. V gene TRBV24-1 combines with J gene TRBJ2-6; the D is unclear. V gave up 9 bases and J gave up 1 base, with 6 bases separating them. CDR1 is KGHDR and CDR2 is SFDVKD in the germline V gene. This CDR3 is built from 13 residues. CDR3 loop: CATGESGANVLTF. Written as DNA, the CDR3 is TGTGCCACCGGCGAATCTGGGGCCAACGTCCTGACTTTC.

Ten or more counts support this clonotype. The chain employs TRBV7-6 and TRBJ2-2; tentative D call: TRBD1 (5 bases). Trimming stripped 7 bases from V and 2 bases from J, with 8 bases between. Germline V CDR1 and CDR2: SGHVS, FNYEAQ. This CDR3 comprises 13 residues. The CDR3 DNA follows: TGTGCCAGCAAGCAGGGAAACACCGGGGAGCTGTTTTTT. Translating gives CASKQGNTGELFF.

The chain joins TRBV5-1 to TRBJ2-1; 7 bases match TRBD2. The CDR3 consists of 15 residues. The V and J ends lost 1 base and 6 bases, in that order; junction bases with no gene match: 7. Germline V gives CDR1 SGHRS, CDR2 YFSETQ. As DNA, the CDR3 is TGCGCCAGCAGCTTGACCCCGACTAGCCGCAATGAGCAGTTCTTC. Its translation is CASSLTPTSRNEQFF.

The V call is TRBV5-6, the J call TRBJ1-1, with 8 nucleotides matching TRBD1. Per germline, CDR1 SGHDT and CDR2 YYEEEE. The CDR3 consists of 15 residues. Losses at the gene ends were 0 bases for V and 4 bases for J; bases not matched to a gene: 5. CDR3 protein: CASSLDATGGTEAFF. In DNA, the CDR3 is TGTGCCAGCAGCTTGGATGCTACAGGGGGCACTGAAGCTTTCTTT.

The J gene is TRBJ2-7, the V gene TRBV11-2, with TRBD2 identical over 7 bases. The germline gives CDR1 SGHAT, CDR2 FQNNGV. The CDR3 consists of 14 residues. After removal of 7 bases from V and 1 base from J, the junction contained 7 bases not matched to a gene. This chain's CDR3 is CASKEAGLSYEQYF. CDR3 nucleotide sequence: TGTGCCAGCAAAGAGGCGGGACTATCCTACGAGCAGTACTTC.

The genes are TRBV5-5 and TRBJ1-1; no firm D call. Germline CDR1 reads SGHKS; CDR2 reads YYEKEE (reference sequence). There are 13 residues in the CDR3. Trimming took 2 bases from V and 5 from J, leaving 10 bases between them. The CDR3: CASSFGPGTEAFF. CDR3 sequence (DNA): TGTGCCAGCAGCTTTGGTCCCGGAACTGAAGCTTTCTTT.

This clonotype was seen at least ten times. V is TRBV4-3 and J is TRBJ2-5, with D tentatively TRBD1 (5 bases). Per germline, CDR1 LGHNA and CDR2 YSLEER. This CDR3 has 15 residues. Trimming removed 2 bases from V and 5 bases from J, with 15 bases in between. CDR3 coding DNA: TGCGCCAGCAGCCAATCTGGACAAGGTGGGGAGACCCAGTACTTC. Translation: CASSQSGQGGETQYF.

This chain links TRBV20-1 with TRBJ2-5; D remains ambiguous. V lost 6 bases to trimming and J lost 2 bases, with 19 bases between them. Germline V gene sequence: CDR1 DFQATT, CDR2 SNEGSKA (reference sequence). The CDR3 covers 15 residues. CDR3 coding DNA: TGCAGTGCCCCCCGGATTCGGGCATCTCAAGAGACCCAGTACTTC. Its protein is CSAPRIRASQETQYF.

The sample holds many counts of this clonotype. The rearrangement joins TRBV5-6 to TRBJ2-3; 8 positions match TRBD1. After removal of 6 bases from V and 1 base from J, the junction contained 4 bases not matched to a gene. This CDR3 has 14 amino acids. Germline CDR1 SGHDT, CDR2 YYEEEE. This CDR3 reads CASTGTGRTDTQYF. In DNA form, the CDR3 reads TGTGCCAGCACCGGGACAGGCCGCACAGATACGCAGTATTTT.

The genes are TRBV28 and TRBJ2-7; D is unresolved. CDR1 is MDHEN, CDR2 SYDVKM, per germline. V was clipped by 3 bases and J by 0 bases, with 3 bases between them. The CDR3 sequence is 12 residues long. This CDR3 reads CASSFVSYEQYF. In nucleotides, the CDR3 is TGTGCCAGCAGTTTCGTCTCCTACGAGCAGTACTTC.

There are many counts of this clonotype. This sequence joins TRBV6-1 and TRBJ2-5; the match to TRBD2 covers 8 bases. The CDR3 runs 16 residues. Germline CDR1 MNHNS, CDR2 SASEGT. V shed 1 base, J shed 2 bases, and the junction held 6 bases outside the gene matches. CDR3 in amino acids: CASSEGPAGVQETQYF. In nucleotides, the CDR3 is TGTGCCAGCAGTGAAGGCCCAGCGGGGGTTCAAGAGACCCAGTACTTC.

A few counts support this clonotype. The rearrangement uses TRBV11-2 and TRBJ2-2; D may be TRBD1 (5 bases). The V end was cut by 0 bases, the J end by 6 bases, with 8 bases between. Germline-derived CDR1 and CDR2 are SGHAT and FQNNGV. CDR3 length: 14 residues. The CDR3 DNA sequence: TGTGCCAGCAGCTTAGACAGGGCGGCCGGGGAGCTGTTTTTT. Its translation is CASSLDRAAGELFF.

The chain employs TRBV12-3 or TRBV12-4 and TRBJ2-3, with D hard to call. The CDR3 length is 14 residues. V was cut by 2 bases and J by 0 bases, with 6 bases left in between. The CDR3 coding sequence is TGTGCCAGCAGTTTACAGGACAGCACAGATACGCAGTATTTT. As protein: CASSLQDSTDTQYF.

V and J are TRBV11-2 and TRBJ2-7, with TRBD1 matching over 7 bases. Germline-derived CDR1 and CDR2 are SGHAT and FQNNGV. This CDR3 comprises 16 residues. V gave up 4 bases and J gave up 4 bases; unmatched junction bases: 13. The CDR3 region is CASSSPGTVRWYEQYF. As DNA, the CDR3 is TGTGCCAGCAGCTCACCAGGGACAGTCAGATGGTACGAGCAGTACTTC. Supplemented by reference TRBV11-2 and TRBJ2-7, the full variable domain reads EAGVAQSPRYKIIEKRQSVAFWCNPISGHATLYWYQQILGQGPKLLIQFQNNGVVDDSQLPKDRFSAERLKGVDSTLKIQPAKLEDSAVYLCASSSPGTVRWYEQYFGPGTRLTVT.

This clonotype turned up a few times. The chain recombines TRBV4-3 with TRBJ2-7; D is uncertain. CDR1 is LGHNA, CDR2 YSLEER, per germline. This CDR3 has 16 residues. Trimming removed 0 bases at V and 4 bases at J, with 16 bases between. The CDR3 region is CASSQEVGHFLYEQYF. Written as DNA, the CDR3 is TGCGCCAGCAGCCAAGAGGTTGGTCATTTCCTTTACGAGCAGTACTTC.

A few counts support this clonotype. The genes are TRBV20-1 and TRBJ2-7; unclear D gene. Trimming left V 6 bases short and J 3 bases short, with 21 bases between. The CDR3 consists of 15 residues. The germline CDR1 and CDR2 sequences are DFQATT and SNEGSKA (reference sequence). The CDR3 loop reads CSASALSLIHYEQYF. CDR3 DNA sequence: TGCAGTGCATCCGCCCTTAGCCTAATACACTACGAGCAGTACTTC.